The 5 T cell receptor beta chains below come from one sample, sequenced in a study of CD8 T cells in ankylosing spondylitis (TCRdb year 2017). Library preparation employed 5' RACE. Sequenced using an Illumina HiSeq 2500. The public reads were reanalyzed by TCRdb: fastp trimming at Q25, MiXCR alignment, in-frame beta chains only. Merged by CDR3 protein, the rows form single entries marked with the most common genes and DNA. Recorded for this sample are about 220,000 distinct CDR3 sequences; around 24% of them occurred a single time. The ten top clones hold about 7% of the sample. The sequencing input was blood, either unsorted or a sorted T cell fraction (not recorded which). Source of these receptors: a male donor with ankylosing spondylitis or in good health (not recorded which).

This clonotype was counted many times. This chain connects TRBV12-3 or TRBV12-4 to TRBJ2-5; TRBD1 matches 7 bases. This CDR3 is 15 amino acids long. J was trimmed by 5 bases and V by 3 bases; bases with no gene match: 9. The CDR3 DNA sequence: TGTGCCAGCAGTTTCTCCCTGGACAGGTCTGAGACCCAGTACTTC. Its protein is CASSFSLDRSETQYF.

The chain employs TRBV4-2 and TRBJ1-1; perhaps TRBD1 as D (5 bases). This CDR3 region has 14 residues. The germline gives CDR1 LGHNA, CDR2 YNFKEQ. The germline V and J ends were trimmed by 10 bases and 1 base, with 16 bases remaining between them. DNA of the CDR3: TGTGCCACCGCGTGGGGCCAGGGGAACACTGAAGCTTTCTTT. The encoded protein is CATAWGQGNTEAFF.

This clonotype was seen a handful of times. The genes are TRBV6-1 and TRBJ1-1, with 7 bases matching TRBD1. Germline V gene lookup returns CDR1 MNHNS and CDR2 SASEGT. The CDR3 is made up of 14 amino acids. The ends lost 5 bases at V and 7 bases at J; junction bases unmatched: 10. The CDR3 DNA reads TGTGCCAGCAGTCGGACCGGGACAGACAATGAAGCTTTCTTT. Translating gives CASSRTGTDNEAFF.

V and J are TRBV7-6 and TRBJ2-7, with 10 bases identical to TRBD2. The CDR3 consists of 15 residues. CDR1 and CDR2 from the germline V gene are SGHVS and FNYEAQ. V trimming: 5 bases; J trimming: 0 bases; junction bases outside the gene matches: 4. CDR3 residues: CASSLLAGSSYEQYF. For the CDR3, the DNA is TGTGCCAGCAGCCTACTAGCGGGGAGCTCCTACGAGCAGTACTTC.

The rearrangement links TRBV6-5 to TRBJ2-7; weak D call: TRBD1 (6 bases). The CDR3 loop spans 11 amino acids. The V and J ends lost 10 bases and 3 bases respectively, with 10 bases between them. Germline CDR1 and CDR2: MNHEY and SVGAGI. The CDR3 nucleotides read TGTGCCATTGGGACAAGCTACGAGCAGTACTTC. It codes for CAIGTSYEQYF.